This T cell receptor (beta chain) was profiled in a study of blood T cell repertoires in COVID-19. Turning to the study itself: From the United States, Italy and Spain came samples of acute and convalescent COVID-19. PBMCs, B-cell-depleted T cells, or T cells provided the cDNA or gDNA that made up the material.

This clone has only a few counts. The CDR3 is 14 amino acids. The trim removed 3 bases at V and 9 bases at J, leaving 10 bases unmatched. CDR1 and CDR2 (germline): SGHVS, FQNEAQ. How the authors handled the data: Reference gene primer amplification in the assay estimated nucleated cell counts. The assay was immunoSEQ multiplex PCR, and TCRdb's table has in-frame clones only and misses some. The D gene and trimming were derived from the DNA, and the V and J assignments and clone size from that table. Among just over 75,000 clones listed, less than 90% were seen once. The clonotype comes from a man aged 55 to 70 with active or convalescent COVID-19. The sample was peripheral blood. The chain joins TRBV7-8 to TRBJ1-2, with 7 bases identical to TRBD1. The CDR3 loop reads CASSLTPGQFSYTF. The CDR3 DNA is TGTGCCAGCAGCTTGACCCCGGGACAGTTTAGCTACACCTTC.